A selection of T cell receptor beta chains follows, all from one sample in a study of shared clonotypes between healthy human individuals. Assay: immunoSEQ multiplex PCR; the TCRdb copy retains only in-frame clones and omits some. The table includes about 1.1 million clones, 70% to 80% detected once. The sequenced sample was memory CD4+ T cells from PBMCs. Receptors were obtained from a man younger than 30 in good health. Some clones in this sample may be carry-over from other donors' samples. CDR3s include the opening cysteine and the closing phenylalanine or tryptophan. Fields, in order: clone size, J gene, V gene, D gene, CDR3 protein, CDR3 DNA. A D gene is named only where the DNA matches it firmly. Clone size is not always given. Where it is, it says once, few, many or a class for expanded clones.

. TRBJ2-2 TRBV16 . CASSQTGSGAGELFF TGTGCCAGCAGCCAAACGGGGTCCGGGGCCGGGGAGCTGTTTTTT
. TRBJ2-2 TRBV5-1 . CASSFTSGELFF TGCGCCAGCAGCTTTACTAGCGGGGAGCTGTTTTTT
. TRBJ2-1 TRBV19 TRBD1 CASSIFPRTGGISSYNEQFF TGTGCCAGTAGTATTTTTCCACGGACAGGGGGCATCAGCTCCTACAATGAGCAGTTCTTC
. TRBJ2-7 TRBV6-5 . CASSYSTSGGHEQYF TGTGCCAGCAGTTACTCGACTTCCGGGGGCCACGAGCAGTACTTC
. TRBJ2-3 TRBV5-8 TRBD2 CASSSGLAGGRDTQYF TGTGCCAGCAGCTCGGGACTAGCGGGAGGGAGGGATACGCAGTATTTT
. TRBJ1-1 TRBV6-1 . CASSVTTADTEAFF TGTGCCAGCAGTGTGACGACAGCCGACACTGAAGCTTTCTTT
once TRBJ2-7 TRBV7-8 . CASSSNLGDGRPYF TGTGCCAGCAGCTCCAACTTGGGCGATGGACGGCCCTACTTC
. TRBJ1-5 TRBV28 . CASSTGSGGNQPQHF TGTGCCAGCAGTACAGGGAGCGGGGGCAATCAGCCCCAGCATTTT
. TRBJ2-5 TRBV5-1 . CASSPNMVGQETQYF TGCGCCAGCAGCCCCAACATGGTTGGCCAAGAGACCCAGTACTTC
few TRBJ2-7 TRBV18 . CASSPSYSPSEQYF TGTGCCAGCTCACCCTCGTATTCCCCGAGCGAGCAGTACTTC
. TRBJ2-2 TRBV7-2 . CASSFSVNTGELFF TGTGCCAGCAGCTTTTCGGTAAACACCGGGGAGCTGTTTTTT
. TRBJ2-5 TRBV18 . CASSPSGAQETQYF TGTGCCAGCTCACCATCAGGGGCCCAAGAGACCCAGTACTTC
. TRBJ1-5 TRBV25-1 TRBD1 CASSAGRGDNQPQHF TGTGCCAGCAGTGCGGGCAGGGGGGACAATCAGCCCCAGCATTTT
once TRBJ1-5 TRBV6-6 . CASSTTGFAQPQHF TGTGCCAGCAGCACTACAGGGTTCGCTCAGCCCCAGCATTTT
. TRBJ1-5 TRBV7-2 . CASSLDRTRNQPQHF TGTGCCAGCAGCTTAGACAGAACGCGTAATCAGCCCCAGCATTTT
. TRBJ2-7 TRBV7-2 . CASSSNSYEQYF TGTGCCAGCAGCTCAAATTCCTACGAGCAGTACTTC
. TRBJ1-5 TRBV4-1 . CASSRFILDGNQPQHF TGCGCCAGCAGCCGTTTCATTCTGGACGGGAATCAGCCCCAGCATTTT
. TRBJ1-4 TRBV30 . CAWSVTWGPSEKLFF TGTGCCTGGAGTGTAACATGGGGGCCTAGTGAAAAACTGTTTTTT